The text below deals with one TCR beta chain. Its antigen is undetermined. TCR beta cDNA libraries included unique molecular identifiers. T cells numbering about 0.95 to 11 million gave rise to a few hundred thousand cDNA molecules. In TCRdb, the PCR reads were re-called with MiXCR into one record per CDR3 protein. The repertoire consists of 450,000 to 700,000 distinct CDR3 sequences, with about 44% occurring once and the leading ten covering roughly 1.7%. The sample belongs to a study of post-analysis software for immune sequencing data. Background on the study: Disease courses included relapsing-remitting, secondary progressive and progressive-relapsing multiple sclerosis.

The CDR3 runs to 14 residues. Per the germline V gene, CDR1 is ENHRY and CDR2 is SYGVKD. Study results and limitations: Controls' normalized Chao1 diversity significantly exceeded that of multiple sclerosis patients. When patients were compared with controls, a handful of TRBV segments were more frequent, TRBV5-6, TRBV5-1 and TRBV20-1 among them. Under the F measure, samples that were prepared in one batch clustered strongly together.

J is TRBJ2-4 and V is TRBV10-3; 10 nucleotides line up with TRBD2. With the DNA end fitting TRBJ2-5 better, the J assignment may be wrong. Sequencing was done on a sample of blood. The TCR originated in a girl aged 10 to 17 with multiple sclerosis. The CDR3 is CAIGGTSEEETQYF. The DNA for the CDR3 is TGTGCCATCGGGGGGACTAGCGAAGAGGAGACCCAGTACTTC.